This TCR beta chain was documented in a study of T cell responses to AZD1222 COVID-19 vaccine. Regarding the study as a whole: Spike was spanned by vaccine-associated CD4 TCRs, which were dominant at 160-218 and 743-854. Reports say nearly half of spike-specific TCRs go after unmutated variant regions.

Germline V CDR1 and CDR2: SEHNR, FQNEAQ (reference sequence). Trimming pared 2 bases from V and 4 bases from J, leaving 18 bases between. This CDR3 spans 17 amino acids. With respect to this clone: Its antigen is currently unknown.

Produced via immunoSEQ multiplex PCR; TCRdb's table is partial and in-frame only. The sample lists approximately 170,000 clones, roughly 85% occurring once. Analyses pooled second doses at about 4 or about 12 weeks. This clonotype was obtained from an adult who received the AZD1222 COVID-19 vaccine. The chain is built from TRBV7-9 and TRBJ1-3, with a tentative D call TRBD1 (5 bases). This specimen consisted of peripheral blood, obtained 28 days after the second AZD1222 dose. The CDR3 reads CASSLTLVGAAGNTIYF. DNA of the CDR3: TGTGCCAGCAGCTTAACCCTCGTAGGGGCGGCGGGAAACACCATATATTTT.